This TCR beta chain was sequenced in a study of cytomegalovirus exposure and HLA in healthy donors. A note on this clone: The antigen is unknown.

60 Vbeta and 13 Jbeta primers were used in PCR. TCRdb keeps only in-frame clones here, not all; method: immunoSEQ multiplex PCR. The data show approximately 280,000 clones, 70% to 90% seen once. Study-wide points: Sequences of the TCR beta chain were said to predict the HLA-A and HLA-B alleles of most subjects accurately. It was only CMV serostatus that was available as immune exposure information. Usually a TCR sequence was rare, but some public TCRs were found in many donors.

The V end was cut by 1 base, the J end by 6 bases, with 11 bases between. The V gene's germline CDR1 is SGHRS and CDR2 YFSETQ. CDR3 size: 14 residues. The chain uses TRBV5-1 and TRBJ2-1; D is possibly TRBD2 (5 bases). Specimen: PBMCs. This receptor was taken from a man aged 35 to 55 in good health and CMV-seropositive. The DNA for the CDR3 is TGCGCCAGCAGCTTGCTAGGACTTATCAATGAGCAGTTCTTC. Its protein is CASSLLGLINEQFF. The complete variable domain, with remaining parts taken from reference TRBV5-1 and TRBJ2-1, reads KAGVTQTPRYLIKTRGQQVTLSCSPISGHRSVSWYQQTPGQGLQFLFEYFSETQRNKGNFPGRFSGRQFSNSRSEMNVSTLELGDSALYLCASSLLGLINEQFFGPGTRLTVL.